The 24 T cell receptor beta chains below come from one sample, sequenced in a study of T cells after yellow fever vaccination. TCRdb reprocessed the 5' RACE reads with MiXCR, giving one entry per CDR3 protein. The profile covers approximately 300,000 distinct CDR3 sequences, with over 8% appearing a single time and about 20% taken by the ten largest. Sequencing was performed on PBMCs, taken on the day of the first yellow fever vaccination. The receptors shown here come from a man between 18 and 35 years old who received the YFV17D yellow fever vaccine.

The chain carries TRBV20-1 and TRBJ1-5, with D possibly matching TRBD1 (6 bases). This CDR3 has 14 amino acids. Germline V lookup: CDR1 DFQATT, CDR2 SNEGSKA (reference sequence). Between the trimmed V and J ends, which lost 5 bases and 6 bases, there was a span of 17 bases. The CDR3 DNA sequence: TGCAGTGCTCAGGACAGCATAGGCCTTCAGCCCCAGCATTTT. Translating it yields CSAQDSIGLQPQHF.

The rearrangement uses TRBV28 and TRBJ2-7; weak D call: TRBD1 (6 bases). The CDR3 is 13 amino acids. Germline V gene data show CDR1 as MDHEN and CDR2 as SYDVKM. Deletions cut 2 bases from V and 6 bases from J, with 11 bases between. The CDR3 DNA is TGTGCCAGCAGTTTACCGGGCAGGGGCGAGCAGTACGTC. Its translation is CASSLPGRGEQYV.

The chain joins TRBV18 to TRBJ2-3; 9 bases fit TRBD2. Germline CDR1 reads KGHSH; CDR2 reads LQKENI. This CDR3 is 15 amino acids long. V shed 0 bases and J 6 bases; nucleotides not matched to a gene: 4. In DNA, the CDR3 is TGTGCCAGCTCACCACCGGGACTAGCTCAGGATACGCAGTATTTT. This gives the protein CASSPPGLAQDTQYF. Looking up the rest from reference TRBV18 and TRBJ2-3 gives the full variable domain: NAGVMQNPRHLVRRRGQEARLRCSPMKGHSHVYWYRQLPEEGLKFMVYLQKENIIDESGMPKERFSAEFPKEGPSILRIQQVVRGDSAAYFCASSPPGLAQDTQYFGPGTRLTVL.

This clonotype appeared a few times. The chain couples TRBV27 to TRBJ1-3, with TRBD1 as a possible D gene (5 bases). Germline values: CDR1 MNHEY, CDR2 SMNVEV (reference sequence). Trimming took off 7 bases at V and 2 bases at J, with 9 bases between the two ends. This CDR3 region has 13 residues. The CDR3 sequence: CASKGRAGNTIYF. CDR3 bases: TGTGCCAGCAAAGGCAGGGCTGGAAACACCATATATTTT.

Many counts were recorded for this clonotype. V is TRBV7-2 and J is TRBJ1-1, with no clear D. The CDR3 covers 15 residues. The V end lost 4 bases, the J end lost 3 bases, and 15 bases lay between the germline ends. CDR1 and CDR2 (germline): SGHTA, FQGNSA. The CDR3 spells CASSSVGVRDTEAFF. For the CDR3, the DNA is TGTGCCAGCAGCTCTGTTGGGGTACGGGACACTGAAGCTTTCTTT.

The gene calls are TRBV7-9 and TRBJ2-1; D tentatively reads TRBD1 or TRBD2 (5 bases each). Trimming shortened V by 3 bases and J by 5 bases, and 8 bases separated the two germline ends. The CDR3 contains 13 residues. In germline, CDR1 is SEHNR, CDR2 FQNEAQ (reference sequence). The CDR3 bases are TGTGCCAGCAGCTTCGAGGGGAACAATGAGCAGTTCTTC. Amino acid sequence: CASSFEGNNEQFF.

In DNA form, the CDR3 reads TGTGCCAGCCAACGGGAAGCCTATAGCAATCAGCCCCAGCATTTT. The encoded protein is CASQREAYSNQPQHF. V usage is TRBV6-1 and J usage is TRBJ1-5; D gene ambiguous. CDR1 and CDR2 from the germline V gene are MNHNS and SASEGT. This CDR3 contains 15 residues. V was shortened by 8 bases and J by 0 bases, with 14 bases between the two germline ends.

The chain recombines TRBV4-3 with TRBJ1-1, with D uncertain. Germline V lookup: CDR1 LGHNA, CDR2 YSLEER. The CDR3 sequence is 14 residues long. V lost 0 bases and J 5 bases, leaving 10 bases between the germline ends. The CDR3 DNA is TGCGCCAGCAGCCAAGATGACGGATGGACTGAAGCTTTCTTT. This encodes CASSQDDGWTEAFF.

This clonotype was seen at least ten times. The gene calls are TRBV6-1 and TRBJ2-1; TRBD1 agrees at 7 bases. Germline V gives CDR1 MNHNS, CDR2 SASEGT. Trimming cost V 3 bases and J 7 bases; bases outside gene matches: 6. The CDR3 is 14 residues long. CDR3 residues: CASSDKTGWNEQFF. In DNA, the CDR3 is TGTGCCAGCAGTGATAAGACAGGGTGGAATGAGCAGTTCTTC.

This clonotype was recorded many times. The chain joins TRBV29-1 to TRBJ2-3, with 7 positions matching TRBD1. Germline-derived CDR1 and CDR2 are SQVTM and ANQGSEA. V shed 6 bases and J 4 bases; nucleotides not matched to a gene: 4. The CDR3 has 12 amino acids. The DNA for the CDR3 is TGCAGCGTAAACAGGGGTGCAGATACGCAGTATTTT. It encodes CSVNRGADTQYF.

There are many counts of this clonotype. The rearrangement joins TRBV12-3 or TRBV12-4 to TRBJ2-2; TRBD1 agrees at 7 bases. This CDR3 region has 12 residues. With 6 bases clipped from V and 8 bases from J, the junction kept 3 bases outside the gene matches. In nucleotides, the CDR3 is TGTGCCAGCAGAACAGGGGATGGGGAGCTGTTTTTT. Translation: CASRTGDGELFF.

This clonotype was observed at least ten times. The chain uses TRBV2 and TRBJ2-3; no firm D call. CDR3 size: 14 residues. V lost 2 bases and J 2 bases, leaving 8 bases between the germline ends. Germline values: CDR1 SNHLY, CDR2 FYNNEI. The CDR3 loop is CASSESPVTDTQYF. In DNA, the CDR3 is TGTGCCAGCAGTGAAAGCCCGGTCACAGATACGCAGTATTTT.

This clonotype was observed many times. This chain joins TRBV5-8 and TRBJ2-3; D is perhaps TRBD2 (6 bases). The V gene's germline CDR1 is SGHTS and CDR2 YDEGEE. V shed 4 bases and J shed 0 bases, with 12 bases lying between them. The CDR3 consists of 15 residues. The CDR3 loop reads CASSPGLSSTDTQYF. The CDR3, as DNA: TGTGCCAGCAGCCCGGGACTGTCTAGCACAGATACGCAGTATTTT.

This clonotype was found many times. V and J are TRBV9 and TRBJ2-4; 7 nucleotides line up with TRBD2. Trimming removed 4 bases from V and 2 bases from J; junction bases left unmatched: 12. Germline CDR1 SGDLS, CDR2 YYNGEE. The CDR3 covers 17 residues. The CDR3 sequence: CASSTRGGEGTKNIQYF. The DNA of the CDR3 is TGTGCCAGCAGCACCCGCGGCGGGGAGGGGACCAAAAACATTCAGTACTTC.

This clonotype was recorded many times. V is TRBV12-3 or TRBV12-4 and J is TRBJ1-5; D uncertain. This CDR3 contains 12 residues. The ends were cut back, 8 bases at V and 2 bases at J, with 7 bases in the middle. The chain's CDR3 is CASSIGNQPQHF. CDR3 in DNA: TGTGCCAGCTCGATCGGCAATCAGCCCCAGCATTTT.

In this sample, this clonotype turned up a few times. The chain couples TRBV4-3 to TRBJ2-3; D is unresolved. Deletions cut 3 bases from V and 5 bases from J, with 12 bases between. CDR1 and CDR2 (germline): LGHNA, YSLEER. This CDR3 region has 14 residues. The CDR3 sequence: CASSHRLALDTQYF. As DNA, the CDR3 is TGCGCCAGCAGCCATCGACTGGCCCTAGATACGCAGTATTTT.

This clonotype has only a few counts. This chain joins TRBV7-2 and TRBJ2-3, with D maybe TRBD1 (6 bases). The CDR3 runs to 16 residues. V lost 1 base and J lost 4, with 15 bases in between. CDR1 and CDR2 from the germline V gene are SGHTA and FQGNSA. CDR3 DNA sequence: TGTGCCAGCAGCTTAGTTACAGGGCTACTTCCAGATACGCAGTATTTT. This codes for CASSLVTGLLPDTQYF.

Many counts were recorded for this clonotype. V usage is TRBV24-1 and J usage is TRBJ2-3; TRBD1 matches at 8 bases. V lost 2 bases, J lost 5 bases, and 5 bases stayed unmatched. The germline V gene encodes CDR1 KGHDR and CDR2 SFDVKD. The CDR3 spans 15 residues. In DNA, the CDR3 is TGTGCCACCAGTGATTCCCAGGGGGCCAGAGATACGCAGTATTTT. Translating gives CATSDSQGARDTQYF.

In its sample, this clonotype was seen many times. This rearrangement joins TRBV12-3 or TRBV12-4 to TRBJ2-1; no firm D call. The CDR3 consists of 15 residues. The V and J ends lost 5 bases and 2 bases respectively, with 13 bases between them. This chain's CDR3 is CASSPGLGPYNEQFF. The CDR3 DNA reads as TGTGCCAGCAGTCCCGGGCTAGGTCCCTACAATGAGCAGTTCTTC.

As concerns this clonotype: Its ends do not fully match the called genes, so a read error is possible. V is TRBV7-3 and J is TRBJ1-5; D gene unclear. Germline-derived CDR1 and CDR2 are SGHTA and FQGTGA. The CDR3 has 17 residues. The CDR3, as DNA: TGTGCCAGAAGCTTAACTGAACCATGTTGGGGAAATCAGCCCCAGCATTTT. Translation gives CARSLTEPCWGNQPQHF.

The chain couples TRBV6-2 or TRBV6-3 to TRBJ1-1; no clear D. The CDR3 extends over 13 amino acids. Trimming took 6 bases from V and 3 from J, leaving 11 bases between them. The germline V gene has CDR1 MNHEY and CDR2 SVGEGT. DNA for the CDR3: TGTGCCAGCAGATCGGACGGATACACTGAAGCTTTCTTT. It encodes CASRSDGYTEAFF.

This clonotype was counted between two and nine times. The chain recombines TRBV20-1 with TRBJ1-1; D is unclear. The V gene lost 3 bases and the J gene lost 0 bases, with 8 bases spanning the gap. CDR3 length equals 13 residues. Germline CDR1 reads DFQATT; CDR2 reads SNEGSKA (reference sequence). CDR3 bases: TGCAGTGCTAGCGCAGCCTTGAACACTGAAGCTTTCTTT. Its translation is CSASAALNTEAFF.

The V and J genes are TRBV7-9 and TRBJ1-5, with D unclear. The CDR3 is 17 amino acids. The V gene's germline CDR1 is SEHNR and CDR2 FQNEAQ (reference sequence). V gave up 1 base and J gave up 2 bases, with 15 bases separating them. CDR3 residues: CASSLGALANGNQPQHF. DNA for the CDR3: TGTGCCAGCAGCTTAGGGGCACTGGCGAACGGCAATCAGCCCCAGCATTTT. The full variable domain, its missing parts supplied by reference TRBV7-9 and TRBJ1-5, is DTGVSQNPRHKITKRGQNVTFRCDPISEHNRLYWYRQTLGQGPEFLTYFQNEAQLEKSRLLSDRFSAERPKGSFSTLEIQRTEQGDSAMYLCASSLGALANGNQPQHFGDGTRLSIL.

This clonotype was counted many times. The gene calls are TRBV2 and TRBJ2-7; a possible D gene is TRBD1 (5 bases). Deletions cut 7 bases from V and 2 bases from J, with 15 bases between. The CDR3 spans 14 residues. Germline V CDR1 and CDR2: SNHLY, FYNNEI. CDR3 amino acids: CASNLPGRAYEQYV. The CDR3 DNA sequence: TGTGCCAGCAATCTTCCGGGCAGGGCCTACGAGCAGTACGTC.